Each of the 13 T cell receptor beta chains below was sequenced from the same sample in a study of metastatic and nonmetastatic thyroid tumors. TCRdb called clones again from the PCR reads with MiXCR. Seen here are around 12,000 clones, 27% observed once, and the top ten hold over 15%. Each patient went into thyroid surgery without having received any treatment. The source material was tumor tissue. These receptors came from a female donor with papillary thyroid cancer or a benign thyroid nodule (not recorded which). Some clones in this sample may be carry-over from other donors' samples.

V gene TRBV15 combines with J gene TRBJ1-1; D unclear. The CDR3 consists of 13 residues. Germline V gene sequence: CDR1 LNHNV, CDR2 YYDKDF (reference sequence). Trimming removed 0 bases from V and 2 bases from J, with 4 bases in between. Written as DNA, the CDR3 is TGTGCCACCAGCAGAGAAGGAAACACTGAAGCTTTCTTT. This codes for CATSREGNTEAFF.

The gene calls are TRBV27 and TRBJ1-6; a weak D match, TRBD1 (5 bases). Trimming cost V 3 bases and J 7 bases, with 13 bases left between them. CDR1 is MNHEY and CDR2 is SMNVEV in the germline V gene (reference sequence). The CDR3 has 15 residues. CDR3 protein: CASSFGGKGNSPLHF. CDR3 DNA: TGTGCCAGCAGTTTTGGGGGGAAGGGGAATTCACCCCTCCACTTT.

By sample fraction, this clone is medium-sized. This chain links TRBV5-4 with TRBJ1-2; TRBD1 might be the D (5 bases). Germline V gene lookup returns CDR1 SGHNT and CDR2 YYREEE (reference sequence). The length of the CDR3 is 14 residues. V dropped 4 bases and J dropped 0 bases, with 10 bases sitting between them. CDR3 bases: TGTGCCAGCAGCCACTTGGGGCCTAACTATGGCTACACCTTC. This encodes CASSHLGPNYGYTF.

The rearrangement joins TRBV11-2 to TRBJ2-7; D unresolved. The CDR3 consists of 12 residues. The germline V gene encodes CDR1 SGHAT and CDR2 FQNNGV. Trimming took 5 bases from V and 6 from J, leaving 11 bases between them. The CDR3, as DNA: TGTGCCAGCAGCGCTTGGATTACCGAGCAGTACTTC. Translation gives CASSAWITEQYF.

This clone came up a few times. The chain joins TRBV6-2 or TRBV6-3 to TRBJ2-4; tentative D call: TRBD1 (5 bases). V lost 6 bases and J lost 0, with 27 bases in between. Per germline, CDR1 MNHEY and CDR2 SVGEGT. The length of the CDR3 is 20 residues. The CDR3 DNA follows: TGTGCCAGCAGCACCTGGGATATTAAGGGGCTCAAATTAGCCAAAAACATTCAGTACTTC. Protein product: CASSTWDIKGLKLAKNIQYF.

The chain links TRBV9 to TRBJ1-3, with D unclear. This CDR3 has 17 residues. V was pared by 0 bases and J by 0 bases, with 13 bases between. Per the germline V gene, CDR1 is SGDLS and CDR2 is YYNGEE. The CDR3 nucleotides are TGTGCCAGCAGCGTAGGCCCTCCCCGCAGCTCTGGAAACACCATATATTTT. Translated: CASSVGPPRSSGNTIYF.

CDR3 sequence: CATRIGQGTTDTQYF. The CDR3 coding sequence is TGTGCCACCCGTATAGGACAGGGAACCACAGATACGCAGTATTTT. V and J are TRBV15 and TRBJ2-3, with TRBD1 matching 8 bases. Germline loops: CDR1 LNHNV, CDR2 YYDKDF (reference sequence). This CDR3 comprises 15 residues. J was trimmed by 2 bases and V by 8 bases; bases with no gene match: 9.

Judged by abundance, this clone is medium-sized. This rearrangement joins TRBV7-8 to TRBJ2-7; D is ambiguous. V was shortened by 3 bases and J by 2 bases, with 14 bases between the two germline ends. The CDR3 loop spans 15 amino acids. Germline V gene sequence: CDR1 SGHVS, CDR2 FQNEAQ. Here the CDR3 DNA reads TGTGCCAGCAGCTTGCCGGGCTACGGAGCCTACGAGCAGTACTTC. Translated, it gives CASSLPGYGAYEQYF. Drawing the rest from reference TRBV7-8 and TRBJ2-7, the complete variable domain is GAGVSQSPRYKVAKRGQDVALRCDPISGHVSLFWYQQALGQGPEFLTYFQNEAQLDKSGLPSDRFFAERPEGSVSTLKIQRTQQEDSAVYLCASSLPGYGAYEQYFGPGTRLTVT.

By its share, this clone is medium-sized (0.01 to 0.1%). V gene TRBV12-3 or TRBV12-4 combines with J gene TRBJ1-2, with 9 bases aligning to TRBD1. This CDR3 has 12 amino acids. The V and J ends lost 5 bases and 7 bases, in that order; junction bases with no gene match: 2. As DNA, the CDR3 is TGTGCCAGCAGTGGACAGGGGTTTGGCTACACCTTC. It encodes CASSGQGFGYTF.

This clone has ten or more counts. This rearrangement joins TRBV27 to TRBJ2-3; TRBD1 aligns across 12 bases. The germline gives CDR1 MNHEY, CDR2 SMNVEV (reference sequence). The CDR3 runs to 19 residues. V shed 3 bases, J shed 4 bases, and the junction held 14 bases outside the gene matches. CDR3 sequence reads: CASSFLRDRGLVPADTQYF. Written as DNA, the CDR3 is TGTGCCAGCAGTTTCCTCCGGGACAGGGGGCTGGTCCCGGCAGATACGCAGTATTTT.

Relative to its sample, this clone is medium-sized. The rearrangement uses TRBV20-1 and TRBJ2-7; D could derive from TRBD1 or TRBD2 (5 bases each). V shed 0 bases and J shed 3 bases, with 15 bases lying between them. The length of the CDR3 is 15 residues. Germline V gene data show CDR1 as DFQATT and CDR2 as SNEGSKA (reference sequence). CDR3 loop: CSARDLGQDFYEQYF. The CDR3 DNA follows: TGCAGTGCTAGAGATCTGGGGCAGGACTTCTACGAGCAGTACTTC.

A few counts support this clone. V and J are TRBV6-1 and TRBJ1-1; D is undetermined. Trimming pared 8 bases from V and 1 base from J, leaving 11 bases between. The CDR3 is 13 residues long. The germline V gene has CDR1 MNHNS and CDR2 SASEGT. The CDR3 DNA is TGTGCCAGCTCGGGCCGGGGGAACACTGAAGCTTTCTTT. Its translation: CASSGRGNTEAFF.

This clone was observed a handful of times. The chain links TRBV6-5 to TRBJ2-1; either TRBD1 or TRBD2 may supply D (5 bases each). The V gene's germline CDR1 is MNHEY and CDR2 SVGAGI. V gave up 2 bases and J gave up 7 bases, with 6 bases separating them. The CDR3 extends over 12 amino acids. The CDR3 protein is CASSYEGNEQFF. CDR3 bases: TGTGCCAGCAGTTACGAGGGGAATGAGCAGTTCTTC.